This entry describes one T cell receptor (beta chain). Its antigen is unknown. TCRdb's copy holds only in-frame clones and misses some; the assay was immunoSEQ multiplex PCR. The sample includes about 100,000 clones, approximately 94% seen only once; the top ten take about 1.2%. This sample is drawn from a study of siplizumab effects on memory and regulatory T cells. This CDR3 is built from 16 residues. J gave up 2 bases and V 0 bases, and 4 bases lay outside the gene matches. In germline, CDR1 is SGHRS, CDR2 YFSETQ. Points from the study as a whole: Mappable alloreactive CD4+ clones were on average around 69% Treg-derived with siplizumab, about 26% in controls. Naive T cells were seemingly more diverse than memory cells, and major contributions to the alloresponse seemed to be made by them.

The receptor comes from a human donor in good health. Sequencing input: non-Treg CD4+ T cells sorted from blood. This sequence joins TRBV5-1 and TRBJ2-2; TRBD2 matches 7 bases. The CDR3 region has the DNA TGCGCCAGCAGCTTGGCCGGGGGGACTAACACCGGGGAGCTGTTTTTT. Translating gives CASSLAGGTNTGELFF. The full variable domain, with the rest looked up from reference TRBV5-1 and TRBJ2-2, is KAGVTQTPRYLIKTRGQQVTLSCSPISGHRSVSWYQQTPGQGLQFLFEYFSETQRNKGNFPGRFSGRQFSNSRSEMNVSTLELGDSALYLCASSLAGGTNTGELFFGEGSRLTVL.